The sequence of this T cell receptor (beta chain) was determined in a study of PD-L1 blockade in urothelial cancer. Across the whole study: Every 3 weeks, patients received intravenous atezolizumab 1,200 mg, beginning 2014. Blood samples had a median of roughly 140,000 T cells.

Trimming pared 2 bases from V and 6 bases from J, leaving 14 bases between. The CDR3 is made up of 14 amino acids. The germline gives CDR1 GTSNPN, CDR2 SVGIG (reference sequence). Clones were read by immunoSEQ multiplex PCR, and TCRdb kept only the in-frame ones, dropping some. The sample comprises tens of thousands of clones, around 90% of which are singletons, and under 2% rests with the top ten. Time point of the sample: pretreatment peripheral blood. This rearrangement joins TRBV30 to TRBJ2-1, with D possibly being TRBD2 (5 bases). The origin of this receptor is a man in his 60s with urothelial cancer. The sample in question was PBMCs, obtained around atezolizumab (anti-PD-L1) treatment. The CDR3: CAWSPLGVSNEQFF. In DNA form, the CDR3 reads TGTGCCTGGAGTCCCCTCGGGGTGAGCAATGAGCAGTTCTTC.